This T cell receptor beta chain derives from a study of T cell repertoires in cytomegalovirus infection. Study details: A matching HLA type, together with CMV infection, was signaled by public TCR beta signatures.

Study-level findings and limits: HLA-C-restricted TCR beta clonotypes specific for CMV led the ex vivo response. Cumulative public TCR beta family frequency identified carriers of CMV plus the relevant HLA.

This clonotype came up a few times. What it binds is unknown. TCRdb processed the reads anew with MiXCR; each CDR3 protein has one entry. Altogether fewer than 250,000 distinct CDR3 sequences are present, approximately 22% being singletons, with the ten largest covering over 15%. CDR1 MNHEY and CDR2 SVGEGT come from the germline V gene. With V trimmed by 6 bases and J by 5 bases, 11 bases remained unmatched. This CDR3 has 16 amino acids. The source of this sequence is a human donor in good health (CMV status not recorded). Some clones in this sample may be carry-over from other donors' samples. Sequencing was carried out using CD8+ T cells from PBMCs. The chain recombines TRBV6-2 or TRBV6-3 with TRBJ2-7, with TRBD2 matching over 12 bases. CDR3 sequence: CASSPLLAGGLHEQYF. The DNA of the CDR3 is TGTGCCAGCAGCCCTTTACTAGCGGGGGGCCTTCACGAGCAGTACTTC.